One and the same sample provided the 18 T cell receptor beta chains below, sequenced in a study of regulatory T cells in long-lasting Graves disease. Time point in this sample: persistent/refractory GD, antithyroid drugs over 5 years with positive TRAb. Making the TCR library involved RNA that had been extracted from PBMCs. The TCR beta library used iRepertoire HTBI primers with Arm-PCR amplification of CDR3. TCRdb re-called the multiplex PCR reads through MiXCR, storing one row per CDR3 protein. The table records about 470,000 distinct CDR3 sequences, less than 25% of them present only once. This specimen was peripheral blood mononuclear cells (PBMCs), taken when the disease was refractory, from a patient treated with antithyroid drugs. The receptors originated from a female donor with Graves disease.

The table lists this clonotype with a few counts. V and J are TRBV9 and TRBJ2-5, with a possible D match to TRBD2 (5 bases). Trimming cost V 4 bases and J 0 bases, with 13 bases left between them. This CDR3 contains 15 residues. Germline V gene lookup returns CDR1 SGDLS and CDR2 YYNGEE. The CDR3 coding sequence is TGTGCCAGCAGCCTCACCGTGCGGGACCAAGAGACCCAGTACTTC. Protein product: CASSLTVRDQETQYF.

This clonotype turned up a few times. The chain combines TRBV18 with TRBJ2-5; 7 bases agree with TRBD1. After removal of 6 bases from V and 2 bases from J, the junction contained 3 bases not matched to a gene. The V gene's germline CDR1 is KGHSH and CDR2 LQKENI. This CDR3 spans 13 amino acids. CDR3 nucleotide sequence: TGTGCCAGCTCCCAGACAGGGCAAGAGACCCAGTACTTC. It specifies CASSQTGQETQYF.

This clonotype was observed at least ten times. The chain couples TRBV11-2 to TRBJ1-1; no clear D. V was clipped by 1 base and J by 10 bases, with 10 bases between them. Germline V CDR1 and CDR2: SGHAT, FQNNGV. The CDR3 covers 12 residues. CDR3 nucleotides: TGTGCCAGCAGCTTAGTAGGGTCGGGAGCTTTCTTT. Encoded protein: CASSLVGSGAFF.

This clonotype showed up just a few times. A much larger clonotype is one base distant, so this may be a read error. This chain uses TRBV6-1 with TRBJ1-5; D gene uncertain. The CDR3 spans 11 residues. Trimming took 5 bases from V and 4 from J, leaving 3 bases between them. Germline lookup yields CDR1 MNHNS and CDR2 SASEGT. The CDR3 loop is CASSRNQPQHF. CDR3 sequence (DNA): TGTGCCAGCAGTCGGAATCAGCCCCAGCATTTT.

This clonotype was found a few times. The J gene is TRBJ2-7, the V gene TRBV24-1; D gene unclear. Germline CDR1 and CDR2: KGHDR and SFDVKD. The CDR3 runs to 16 residues. The V end was cut by 3 bases, the J end by 2 bases, with 16 bases between. CDR3 sequence: CATSDTGAAKTYEQYF. The CDR3 DNA reads TGTGCCACCAGTGATACCGGAGCCGCTAAGACCTACGAGCAGTACTTC.

This clonotype was counted only a few times. The CDR3 here is CASSYGGQGPYEQYF. The CDR3 DNA follows: TGTGCCAGCAGCTACGGGGGACAGGGGCCGTACGAGCAGTACTTC. The V call is TRBV11-2, the J call TRBJ2-7; 10 bases match TRBD1. CDR3 size: 15 residues. Germline loops: CDR1 SGHAT, CDR2 FQNNGV. The V segment lost 4 bases and the J segment 4 bases; nucleotides outside the gene matches: 7.

This clonotype was detected ten times or more. The chain combines TRBV3-1 with TRBJ2-5; D remains ambiguous. Germline V gives CDR1 LGHDT, CDR2 YNNKEL (reference sequence). Trimming shortened V by 1 base and J by 4 bases, and 7 bases separated the two germline ends. The CDR3 has 13 residues. The CDR3: CASSQGGGETQYF. In nucleotides, the CDR3 is TGTGCCAGCAGCCAAGGAGGCGGAGAGACCCAGTACTTC.

The J gene is TRBJ1-4, the V gene TRBV6-1; 12 nucleotides align to TRBD1. The V and J ends lost 4 bases and 3 bases, in that order; junction bases with no gene match: 12. The CDR3 runs to 19 residues. Per germline, CDR1 MNHNS and CDR2 SASEGT. The CDR3 DNA reads TGTGCCAGCAGTGCCGAGGGACAGGGGGCTCTGAAGGCTAATGAAAAACTGTTTTTT. Amino acid sequence: CASSAEGQGALKANEKLFF.

This clonotype was detected a few times. This rearrangement joins TRBV30 to TRBJ2-7; 12 nucleotides line up with TRBD2. J lost 7 bases, V lost 0 bases, and 1 base had no gene match. This CDR3 is 13 amino acids long. The germline V gene has CDR1 GTSNPN and CDR2 SVGIG (reference sequence). The CDR3 reads CAWSVLAGGEQYF. CDR3 DNA: TGTGCCTGGAGTGTGCTAGCGGGAGGGGAGCAGTACTTC.

The rearrangement joins TRBV28 to TRBJ1-2; no definite D call. The V end was cut by 3 bases, the J end by 6 bases, with 14 bases between. CDR1 and CDR2 from the germline V gene are MDHEN and SYDVKM. This CDR3 has 14 residues. The CDR3 here is CASSLKGAKNGYTF. The CDR3, as DNA: TGTGCCAGCAGTTTGAAGGGTGCGAAGAATGGCTACACCTTC.

V and J are TRBV9 and TRBJ2-2; D is undetermined. Deletions cut 4 bases from V and 1 base from J, with 11 bases between. CDR3 length: 15 amino acids. In germline, CDR1 is SGDLS, CDR2 YYNGEE. CDR3 nucleotides: TGTGCCAGCAGCCCCTCCCCGAGGAACACCGGGGAGCTGTTTTTT. Translated: CASSPSPRNTGELFF.

This clonotype was counted at least ten times. V and J are TRBV5-1 and TRBJ1-1; D not resolved. V lost 5 bases, J lost 7 bases, and 15 bases lay in between. This CDR3 spans 13 amino acids. The germline V gene encodes CDR1 SGHRS and CDR2 YFSETQ. The CDR3 here is CASRLSRANEAFF. The CDR3 nucleotides read TGCGCCAGCAGGTTATCAAGGGCGAATGAAGCTTTCTTT.

This sequence joins TRBV9 and TRBJ2-3; D is possibly TRBD1 (5 bases). The germline V and J ends were trimmed by 4 bases and 5 bases, with 11 bases remaining between them. Per the germline V gene, CDR1 is SGDLS and CDR2 is YYNGEE. The CDR3 is 13 amino acids. CDR3 sequence (DNA): TGTGCCAGCAGCTCCCGACAGCAAGATACGCAGTATTTT. Amino acid sequence: CASSSRQQDTQYF. Together with reference TRBV9 and TRBJ2-3, the CDR3 gives the full variable domain: DSGVTQTPKHLITATGQRVTLRCSPRSGDLSVYWYQQSLDQGLQFLIQYYNGEERAKGNILERFSAQQFPDLHSELNLSSLELGDSALYFCASSSRQQDTQYFGPGTRLTVL.

V gene TRBV7-9 combines with J gene TRBJ1-2, with 7 bases lining up with TRBD1. The CDR3 runs 14 residues. CDR1 SEHNR and CDR2 FQNEAQ come from the germline V gene (reference sequence). V lost 6 bases and J lost 8; bases outside the gene matches: 12. The CDR3 DNA is TGTGCCAGCAGTATCGGGACAGCCCTCTCGGGCTACACCTTC. As protein: CASSIGTALSGYTF.

CDR3 coding DNA: TGTGCCAGCAGTCCCGACAGGGACTATGGCTACACCTTC. Its translation is CASSPDRDYGYTF. The chain is built from TRBV27 and TRBJ1-2; 7 positions match TRBD1. The V and J ends lost 5 bases and 3 bases, in that order; junction bases with no gene match: 3. The germline V gene has CDR1 MNHEY and CDR2 SMNVEV (reference sequence). This CDR3 has 13 amino acids.

This clonotype was observed many times. The J gene is TRBJ2-5, the V gene TRBV11-2; TRBD1 might be the D (5 bases). The CDR3 contains 15 residues. Germline V gene lookup returns CDR1 SGHAT and CDR2 FQNNGV. V was clipped by 3 bases and J by 5 bases, with 16 bases between them. CDR3 residues: CASSLGTGPRETQYF. CDR3 nucleotides: TGTGCCAGCAGCTTGGGAACAGGCCCTAGGGAGACCCAGTACTTC.

A few counts support this clonotype. The rearrangement links TRBV6-5 to TRBJ1-1, with D perhaps matching TRBD1 (5 bases). Deletions cut 0 bases from V and 6 bases from J, with 8 bases between. CDR3 length: 13 residues. From germline, CDR1 is MNHEY and CDR2 SVGAGI. The CDR3 protein is CASSYSGRAEAFF. CDR3 coding DNA: TGTGCCAGCAGTTACTCGGGCAGGGCTGAAGCTTTCTTT.

This clonotype was seen just once. This may be a read error: a much more frequent sequence differs by one nucleotide. The gene calls are TRBV6-2 or TRBV6-3 and TRBJ1-2, with TRBD1 matching over 9 bases. J was trimmed by 3 bases and V by 2 bases; bases with no gene match: 7. The CDR3 contains 16 residues. Germline CDR1 is MNHEY and CDR2 is SVGEGT. DNA for the CDR3: TGTGCCAGCAGTTACCTTCGGACAGGGGACTACTATGGCTACACCTTC. It translates to CASSYLRTGDYYGYTF.